Presented here are 28 T cell receptor beta chains from one specimen sequenced in a study of T-cell reconstitution after alpha-beta-depleted transplantation in children. Researchers prepared the TCRbeta library using unique molecular identifiers, the study reports. MiXCR was run by TCRdb on the PCR reads, yielding one entry per CDR3 protein. The data hold about 110,000 distinct CDR3 sequences, with roughly 23% observed a single time. Sequences were derived from PBMCs, mostly from graft donor cells, sampled 180 days after TCRalphabeta/CD19-depleted stem cell transplant. The receptors were gathered from a male patient between 2 and 10 years old who had a stem cell transplant for chronic granulomatous disease, so the T cells may come from the graft donor.

This chain uses TRBV11-3 with TRBJ2-1, with D unresolved. Germline CDR1 SGHNT, CDR2 YENEEA. The CDR3 is made up of 13 amino acids. The V and J ends lost 3 bases and 8 bases respectively, with 11 bases between them. DNA for the CDR3: TGTGCCAGCAGCTTCCCTCCTACCCATGAGCAGTTCTTC. Protein: CASSFPPTHEQFF. The complete variable domain, with remaining parts taken from reference TRBV11-3 and TRBJ2-1, reads EAGVVQSPRYKIIEKKQPVAFWCNPISGHNTLYWYLQNLGQGPELLIRYENEEAVDDSQLPKDRFSAERLKGVDSTLKIQPAELGDSAVYLCASSFPPTHEQFFGPGTRLTVL.

This clonotype has a handful of counts. This sequence joins TRBV3-1 and TRBJ1-4; D gene unclear. V shed 3 bases and J shed 2 bases, with 10 bases lying between them. This CDR3 is 15 amino acids long. CDR1 is LGHDT and CDR2 is YNNKEL in the germline V gene (reference sequence). This CDR3 is CASSHRVRTNEKLFF. CDR3 sequence (DNA): TGTGCCAGCAGCCACCGAGTCCGGACTAATGAAAAACTGTTTTTT.

CDR3 region: CASSKGHGTSGGNEQFF. The CDR3 DNA is TGTGCCAGTAGTAAGGGCCACGGGACTAGCGGGGGCAATGAGCAGTTCTTC. The V and J genes are TRBV19 and TRBJ2-1, with 14 bases that match TRBD2. There are 17 residues in the CDR3. Trimming took 4 bases from V and 6 from J; bases not matched to a gene: 8. Germline V CDR1 and CDR2: LNHDA, SQIVND (reference sequence).

This clonotype has a count of ten or more. V and J are TRBV7-2 and TRBJ1-2, with 7 bases aligning to TRBD1. The ends lost 0 bases at V and 4 bases at J; junction bases unmatched: 5. Germline V gives CDR1 SGHTA, CDR2 FQGNSA. This CDR3 is 15 amino acids long. The DNA for the CDR3 is TGTGCCAGCAGCTTAGCGGAGGGGGCGGTCTATGGCTACACCTTC. It is translated as CASSLAEGAVYGYTF.

This clonotype was recorded at least ten times. The CDR3 here is CASSLGGLAGGTADTQYF. CDR3 in DNA: TGTGCCAGCAGCTTGGGCGGGCTAGCGGGAGGGACCGCAGATACGCAGTATTTT. J is TRBJ2-3 and V is TRBV7-8, with 12 positions matching TRBD2. Trimming took 3 bases from V and 4 from J; bases not matched to a gene: 11. This CDR3 spans 18 amino acids. CDR1 is SGHVS, CDR2 FQNEAQ, per germline.

This clonotype was observed a handful of times. This sequence joins TRBV7-2 and TRBJ1-2; D uncertain. Germline V CDR1 and CDR2: SGHTA, FQGNSA. The CDR3 sequence is 15 residues long. V lost 0 bases to trimming and J lost 0 bases, with 8 bases between them. The CDR3 here is CASSLAAGTNYGYTF. DNA of the CDR3: TGTGCCAGCAGCTTAGCGGCAGGTACTAACTATGGCTACACCTTC.

This clonotype was found a few times. V gene TRBV3-1 combines with J gene TRBJ2-2; D possibly matches TRBD1 or TRBD2 (5 bases each). V was shortened by 3 bases and J by 4 bases, with 15 bases between the two germline ends. The CDR3 covers 16 residues. CDR1 is LGHDT, CDR2 YNNKEL, per germline (reference sequence). The CDR3 is CASSQEVGTSTGELFF. The CDR3 nucleotides are TGTGCCAGCAGCCAGGAAGTGGGGACCTCCACCGGGGAGCTGTTTTTT.

This clonotype has at least ten counts. The chain links TRBV29-1 to TRBJ2-7, with a tentative D call TRBD1 (5 bases). Germline CDR1 reads SQVTM; CDR2 reads ANQGSEA. Between the trimmed V and J ends, which lost 7 bases and 1 base, there was a span of 17 bases. CDR3 length: 14 amino acids. The CDR3 is CSAIDRFKSYEQYF. The DNA for the CDR3 is TGCAGCGCCATTGACAGATTTAAGTCCTACGAGCAGTACTTC.

This clonotype showed up many times. This sequence joins TRBV4-2 and TRBJ2-3; D gene uncertain. Trimming removed 3 bases at V and 4 bases at J, with 2 bases between. The length of the CDR3 is 11 residues. Germline V gives CDR1 LGHNA, CDR2 YNFKEQ. CDR3 protein: CASSHADTQYF. The CDR3 DNA reads as TGTGCCAGCAGCCACGCAGATACGCAGTATTTT.

The V and J genes are TRBV29-1 and TRBJ2-3; D remains unclear. The germline gives CDR1 SQVTM, CDR2 ANQGSEA. V was clipped by 6 bases and J by 0 bases, with 7 bases between them. There are 12 residues in the CDR3. The CDR3 DNA sequence: TGCAGCGTGAAAACAAGCACAGATACGCAGTATTTT. As protein: CSVKTSTDTQYF.

This clonotype was observed many times. The chain is built from TRBV29-1 and TRBJ2-7; TRBD2 might be the D (5 bases). The CDR3 is 13 residues long. V dropped 7 bases and J dropped 3 bases, with 16 bases sitting between them. The germline gives CDR1 SQVTM, CDR2 ANQGSEA. CDR3 loop: CSGGRALGYEQYF. Written as DNA, the CDR3 is TGCAGCGGAGGGCGGGCCTTAGGCTACGAGCAGTACTTC.

The chain combines TRBV5-1 with TRBJ1-5, with TRBD1 matching 9 bases. The CDR3 runs to 17 residues. In germline, CDR1 is SGHRS, CDR2 YFSETQ. Germline trimming cut 3 bases from V and 4 bases from J; bases unmatched to any gene: 11. The CDR3: CASSSGLHRGPNQPQHF. The DNA of the CDR3 is TGCGCCAGCAGCTCGGGGCTCCACAGGGGGCCGAATCAGCCCCAGCATTTT.

This clonotype was counted at least ten times. A read error may produce the germline difference seen at one junction end. In DNA, the CDR3 is TGCAGGGCTAGTAGTGGGAAGGGGCAGCCCCAGCATTTT. Translation: CRASSGKGQPQHF. V usage is TRBV20-1 and J usage is TRBJ1-5; a weak D match, TRBD1 (5 bases). The CDR3 covers 13 residues. The germline gives CDR1 DFQATT, CDR2 SNEGSKA (reference sequence).

As to this clonotype: A much larger clone lies one base from this, so it may be a read error. The genes are TRBV20-1 and TRBJ2-7, with D tentatively TRBD1 or TRBD2 (6 bases each). There are 14 residues in the CDR3. Looked up from germline, CDR1 is DFQATT and CDR2 is SNEGSKA (reference sequence). The CDR3 DNA is TGCAGTGCTGGAGACGGGGGCCCTACCTACGAGCAGTACTTC. This sequence encodes CSAGDGGPTYEQYF.

The genes are TRBV5-1 and TRBJ2-3; tentatively, D is TRBD1 (6 bases). From germline, CDR1 is SGHRS and CDR2 YFSETQ. This CDR3 has 14 residues. The V end lost 4 bases, the J end lost 4 bases, and 13 bases lay between the germline ends. The CDR3 loop is CASSTQGSADTQYF. DNA of the CDR3: TGCGCCAGCAGCACCCAGGGGTCCGCAGATACGCAGTATTTT.

This clonotype occurred many times. V usage is TRBV28 and J usage is TRBJ2-2; D not resolved. Germline V gene sequence: CDR1 MDHEN, CDR2 SYDVKM. The CDR3 length is 15 residues. Between the trimmed V and J ends, which lost 8 bases and 0 bases, there was a span of 13 bases. CDR3: CASQMGIPNTGELFF. In nucleotides, the CDR3 is TGTGCCAGCCAGATGGGGATACCGAACACCGGGGAGCTGTTTTTT.

CDR3 coding DNA: TGCAGCGCCCTGACGGGCTACTTTGGCTACACCTTC. Its protein is CSALTGYFGYTF. The chain combines TRBV29-1 with TRBJ1-2, with D unresolved. CDR1 is SQVTM and CDR2 is ANQGSEA in the germline V gene. The CDR3 extends over 12 amino acids. Trimming took off 7 bases at V and 7 bases at J, with 16 bases between the two ends.

In this sample, this clonotype turned up once. The gene calls are TRBV7-9 and TRBJ2-7; 8 bases match TRBD1. J gave up 0 bases and V 8 bases, and 6 bases lay outside the gene matches. From germline, CDR1 is SEHNR and CDR2 FQNEAQ (reference sequence). The CDR3 spans 14 residues. CDR3 bases: TGTGCCAGCCAGGGGGCGGCCAGCTCCTACGAGCAGTACTTC. It codes for CASQGAASSYEQYF.

This sequence joins TRBV12-3 or TRBV12-4 and TRBJ1-4; no definite D call. The CDR3 consists of 14 residues. The V end lost 7 bases, the J end lost 7 bases, and 16 bases lay between the germline ends. The CDR3 sequence is CASTLYELGEKLFF. The DNA for the CDR3 is TGTGCCAGCACCCTCTATGAGCTTGGTGAAAAACTGTTTTTT.

This clonotype was seen repeatedly, ten times or more. The V call is TRBV12-3 or TRBV12-4, the J call TRBJ2-3; TRBD1 might be the D (6 bases). This CDR3 is built from 15 residues. V lost 3 bases and J 0 bases, leaving 10 bases between the germline ends. The DNA for the CDR3 is TGTGCCAGCAGTTTGGACAGTTCTAGCACAGATACGCAGTATTTT. Translated: CASSLDSSSTDTQYF.

This chain links TRBV10-3 with TRBJ2-7, with TRBD1 matching 11 bases. V dropped 8 bases and J dropped 8; count of bases not matched to a gene: 11. This CDR3 region has 14 residues. Looked up from germline, CDR1 is ENHRY and CDR2 is SYGVKD. The DNA of the CDR3 is TGTGCCATCGATCCCGGACAGGGGGCGACCCAGCAGTACTTC. Amino acids: CAIDPGQGATQQYF.

Ten or more counts support this clonotype. The V and J genes are TRBV11-2 and TRBJ2-2, with D unclear. Germline CDR1 and CDR2: SGHAT and FQNNGV. CDR3 size: 14 residues. Trimming stripped 6 bases from V and 4 bases from J, with 12 bases between. The CDR3 here is CASSSGVLTGELFF. The CDR3 bases are TGTGCCAGCAGTTCGGGCGTCCTCACCGGGGAGCTGTTTTTT.

This clonotype was detected only a few times. This sequence joins TRBV12-3 or TRBV12-4 and TRBJ2-7; 7 bases fit TRBD2. The ends lost 6 bases at V and 11 bases at J; junction bases unmatched: 10. The CDR3 totals 12 residues. CDR3 amino acids: CASRWGGEWEYF. Here the CDR3 DNA reads TGTGCCAGCAGGTGGGGAGGGGAATGGGAGTACTTC.

The V call is TRBV29-1, the J call TRBJ2-3; 10 nucleotides agree with TRBD2. Per germline, CDR1 SQVTM and CDR2 ANQGSEA. The CDR3 runs to 15 residues. Trimming removed 5 bases from V and 3 bases from J; junction bases left unmatched: 8. Written as DNA, the CDR3 is TGCAGCGTTTGTTATCGGACTAGCGGTACAGATACGCAGTATTTT. As protein: CSVCYRTSGTDTQYF.

This clonotype was counted at least ten times. Relative to the germline gene, one junction end is altered; a read error may explain this. The CDR3 DNA reads as TGTGCTAGCAGCCAAGACCAGCACCGGGAGCTGTTTTTT. Protein product: CASSQDQHRELFF. The rearrangement uses TRBV7-7 and TRBJ2-2; no firm D call. The germline CDR1 and CDR2 sequences are SSHAT and FNYEAQ (reference sequence). The CDR3 is made up of 13 amino acids.

This clonotype was detected only a few times. The chain carries TRBV5-5 and TRBJ2-1; 9 nucleotides agree with TRBD2. Germline CDR1 is SGHKS and CDR2 is YYEKEE (reference sequence). This CDR3 contains 14 residues. V was clipped by 1 base and J by 7 bases; unmatched bases: 3. This chain's CDR3 is CASSLTSGQNEQFF. CDR3 bases: TGTGCCAGCAGCTTGACTAGCGGGCAAAATGAGCAGTTCTTC.

The J gene is TRBJ2-3, the V gene TRBV12-3 or TRBV12-4; 8 bases are shared with TRBD1. The length of the CDR3 is 15 residues. With 5 bases clipped from V and 0 bases from J, the junction kept 4 bases outside the gene matches. CDR3 amino acids: CASSPRTGSTDTQYF. CDR3 nucleotide sequence: TGTGCCAGCAGTCCGCGGACAGGGAGCACAGATACGCAGTATTTT.

This clonotype was observed at least ten times. The rearrangement uses TRBV20-1 and TRBJ2-6, with D hard to call. The germline CDR1 and CDR2 sequences are DFQATT and SNEGSKA (reference sequence). The CDR3 runs 14 residues. V shed 0 bases and J shed 0 bases, with 3 bases lying between them. The CDR3 spells CSARESSGANVLTF. The CDR3 DNA sequence: TGCAGTGCTAGAGAGAGCTCTGGGGCCAACGTCCTGACTTTC.